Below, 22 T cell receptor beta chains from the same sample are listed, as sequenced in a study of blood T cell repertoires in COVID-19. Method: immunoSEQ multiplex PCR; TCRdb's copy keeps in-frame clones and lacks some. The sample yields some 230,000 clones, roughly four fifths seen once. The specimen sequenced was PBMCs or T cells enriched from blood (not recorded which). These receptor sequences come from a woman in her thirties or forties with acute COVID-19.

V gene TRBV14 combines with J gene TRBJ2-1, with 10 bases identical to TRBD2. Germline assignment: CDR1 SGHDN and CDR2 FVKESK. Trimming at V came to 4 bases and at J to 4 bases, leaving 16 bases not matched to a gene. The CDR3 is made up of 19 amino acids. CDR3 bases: TGTGCCAGCAGCCGGTTTGCTAGCGGGAGTTTAGGGGTATACAATGAGCAGTTCTTC. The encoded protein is CASSRFASGSLGVYNEQFF. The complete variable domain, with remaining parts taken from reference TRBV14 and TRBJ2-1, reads EAGVTQFPSHSVIEKGQTVTLRCDPISGHDNLYWYRRVMGKEIKFLLHFVKESKQDESGMPNNRFLAERTGGTYSTLKVQPAELEDSGVYFCASSRFASGSLGVYNEQFFGPGTRLTVL.

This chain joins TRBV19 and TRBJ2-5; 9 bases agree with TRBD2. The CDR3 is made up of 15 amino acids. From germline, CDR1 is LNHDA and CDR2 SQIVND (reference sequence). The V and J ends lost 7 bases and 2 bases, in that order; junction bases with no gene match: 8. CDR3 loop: CASTGSGGRQETQYF. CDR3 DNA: TGTGCCAGTACAGGTAGCGGGGGACGACAAGAGACCCAGTACTTC.

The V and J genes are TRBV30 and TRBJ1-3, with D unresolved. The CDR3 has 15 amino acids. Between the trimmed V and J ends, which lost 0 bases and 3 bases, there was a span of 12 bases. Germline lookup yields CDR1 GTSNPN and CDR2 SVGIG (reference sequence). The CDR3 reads CAWSVTASIGNTIYF. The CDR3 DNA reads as TGTGCCTGGAGTGTAACTGCGTCGATTGGAAACACCATATATTTT.

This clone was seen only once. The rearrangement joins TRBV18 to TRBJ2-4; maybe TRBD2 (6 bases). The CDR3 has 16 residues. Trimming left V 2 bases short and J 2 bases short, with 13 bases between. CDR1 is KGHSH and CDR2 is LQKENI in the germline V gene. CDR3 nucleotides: TGTGCCAGCTCACCAACGGGGGTAGATTCCAAAAACATTCAGTACTTC. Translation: CASSPTGVDSKNIQYF.

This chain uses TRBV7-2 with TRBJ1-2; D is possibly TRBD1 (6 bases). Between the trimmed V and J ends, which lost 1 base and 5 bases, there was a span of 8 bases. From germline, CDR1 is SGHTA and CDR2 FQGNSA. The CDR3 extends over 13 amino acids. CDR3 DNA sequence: TGTGCCAGCAGCTTAGAACAGGGTTATGGCTACACCTTC. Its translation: CASSLEQGYGYTF.

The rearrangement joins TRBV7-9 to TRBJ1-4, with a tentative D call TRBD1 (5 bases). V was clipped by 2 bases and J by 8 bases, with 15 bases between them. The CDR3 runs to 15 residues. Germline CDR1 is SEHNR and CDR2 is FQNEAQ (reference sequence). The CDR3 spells CASSLNPGEEEKLFF. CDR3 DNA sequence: TGTGCCAGCAGCTTAAACCCGGGGGAAGAAGAAAAACTGTTTTTT.

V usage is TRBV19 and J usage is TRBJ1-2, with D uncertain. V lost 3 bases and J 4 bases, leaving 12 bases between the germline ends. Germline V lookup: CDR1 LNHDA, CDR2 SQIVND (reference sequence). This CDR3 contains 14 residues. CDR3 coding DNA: TGTGCCAGTAGTATGCTTACTAACACCTATGGCTACACCTTC. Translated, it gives CASSMLTNTYGYTF.

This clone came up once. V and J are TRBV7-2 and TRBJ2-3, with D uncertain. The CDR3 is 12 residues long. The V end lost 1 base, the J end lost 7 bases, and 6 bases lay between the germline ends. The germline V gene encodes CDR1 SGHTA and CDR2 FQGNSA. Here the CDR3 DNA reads TGTGCCAGCAGCTTAGATACTTATACGCAGTATTTT. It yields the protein CASSLDTYTQYF.

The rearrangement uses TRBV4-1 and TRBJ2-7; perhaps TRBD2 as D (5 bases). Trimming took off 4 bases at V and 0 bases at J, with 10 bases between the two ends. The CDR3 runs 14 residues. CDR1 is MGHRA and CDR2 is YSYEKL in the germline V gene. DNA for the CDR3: TGCGCCAGCAGCCGTAGCGCCAGCTCCTACGAGCAGTACTTC. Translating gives CASSRSASSYEQYF.

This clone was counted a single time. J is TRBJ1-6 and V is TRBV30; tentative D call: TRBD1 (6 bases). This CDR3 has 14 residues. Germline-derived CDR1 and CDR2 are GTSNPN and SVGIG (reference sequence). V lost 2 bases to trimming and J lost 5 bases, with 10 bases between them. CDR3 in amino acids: CAWSFQGNNSPLHF. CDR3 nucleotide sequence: TGTGCCTGGAGTTTTCAGGGGAATAATTCACCCCTCCACTTT. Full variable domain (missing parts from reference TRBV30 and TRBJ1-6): SQTIHQWPATLVQPVGSPLSLECTVEGTSNPNLYWYRQAAGRGLQLLFYSVGIGQISSEVPQNLSASRPQDRQFILSSKKLLLSDSGFYLCAWSFQGNNSPLHFGNGTRLTVT.

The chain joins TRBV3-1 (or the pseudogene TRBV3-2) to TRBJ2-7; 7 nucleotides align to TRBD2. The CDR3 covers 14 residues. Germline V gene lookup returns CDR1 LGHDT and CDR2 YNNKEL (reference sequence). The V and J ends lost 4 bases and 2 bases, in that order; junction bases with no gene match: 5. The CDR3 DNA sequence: TGTGCCAGCAGCCGAGGGAGGGTTCCCTACGAGCAGTACTTC. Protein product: CASSRGRVPYEQYF.

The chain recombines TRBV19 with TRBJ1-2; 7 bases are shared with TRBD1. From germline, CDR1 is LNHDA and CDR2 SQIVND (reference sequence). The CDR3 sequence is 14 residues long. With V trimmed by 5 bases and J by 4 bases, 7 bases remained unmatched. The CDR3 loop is CASSALTGSYGYTF. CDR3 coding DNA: TGTGCCAGTAGTGCGTTGACAGGGAGCTATGGCTACACCTTC.

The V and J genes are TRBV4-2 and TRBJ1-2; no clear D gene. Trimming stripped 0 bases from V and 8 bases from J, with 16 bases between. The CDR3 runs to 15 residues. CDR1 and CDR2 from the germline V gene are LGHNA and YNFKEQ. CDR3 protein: CASSQDGTPPEGYTF. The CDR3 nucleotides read TGTGCCAGCAGCCAAGACGGAACGCCCCCGGAGGGCTACACCTTC.

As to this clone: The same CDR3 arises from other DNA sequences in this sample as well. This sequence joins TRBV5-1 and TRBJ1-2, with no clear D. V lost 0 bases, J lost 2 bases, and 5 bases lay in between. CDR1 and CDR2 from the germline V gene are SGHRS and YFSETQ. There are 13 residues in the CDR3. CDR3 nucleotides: TGCGCCAGCAGCTTGGACAGCAACTATGGCTACACCTTC. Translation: CASSLDSNYGYTF.

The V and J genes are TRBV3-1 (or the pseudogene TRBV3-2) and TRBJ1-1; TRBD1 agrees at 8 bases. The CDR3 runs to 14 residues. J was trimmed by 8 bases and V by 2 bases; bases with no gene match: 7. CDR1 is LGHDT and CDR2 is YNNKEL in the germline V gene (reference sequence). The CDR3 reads CASSQYSQGVEAFF. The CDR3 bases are TGTGCCAGCAGCCAATACTCACAGGGGGTAGAAGCTTTCTTT.

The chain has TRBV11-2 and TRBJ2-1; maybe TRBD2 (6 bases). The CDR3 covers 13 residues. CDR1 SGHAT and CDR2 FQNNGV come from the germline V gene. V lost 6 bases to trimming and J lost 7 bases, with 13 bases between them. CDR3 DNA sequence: TGTGCCAGCAGGGACTACAATCAGAATGAGCAGTTCTTC. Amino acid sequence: CASRDYNQNEQFF.

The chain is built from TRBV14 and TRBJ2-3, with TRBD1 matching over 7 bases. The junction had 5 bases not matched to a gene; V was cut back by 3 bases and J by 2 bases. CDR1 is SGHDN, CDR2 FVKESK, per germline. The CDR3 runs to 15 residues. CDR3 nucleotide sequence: TGTGCCAGCAGCCATGAGAGGGGGCACACAGATACGCAGTATTTT. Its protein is CASSHERGHTDTQYF.

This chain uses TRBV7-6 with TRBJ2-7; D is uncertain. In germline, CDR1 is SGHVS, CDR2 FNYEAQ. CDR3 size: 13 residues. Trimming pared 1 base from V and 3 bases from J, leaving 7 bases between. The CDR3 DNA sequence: TGTGCCAGCAGCTTAGACGCAGGCTACGAGCAGTACTTC. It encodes CASSLDAGYEQYF.

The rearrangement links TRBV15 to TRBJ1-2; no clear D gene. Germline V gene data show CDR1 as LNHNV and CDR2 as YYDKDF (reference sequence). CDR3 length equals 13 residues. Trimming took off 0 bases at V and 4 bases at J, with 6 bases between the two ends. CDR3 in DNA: TGTGCCACCAGCAGAGATGCAGGCTATGGCTACACCTTC. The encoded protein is CATSRDAGYGYTF.

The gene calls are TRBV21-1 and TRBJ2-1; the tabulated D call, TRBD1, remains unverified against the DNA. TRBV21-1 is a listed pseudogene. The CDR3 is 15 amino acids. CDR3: CASSKGRGLNNEQFF. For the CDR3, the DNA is TGTGCCAGCAGCAAAGGAAGGGGCCTTAACAATGAGCAGTTCTTC.

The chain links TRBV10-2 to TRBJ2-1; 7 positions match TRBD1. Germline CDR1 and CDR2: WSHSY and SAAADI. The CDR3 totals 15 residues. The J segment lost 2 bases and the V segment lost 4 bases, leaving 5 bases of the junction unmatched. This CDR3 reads CASSADRRTYNEQFF. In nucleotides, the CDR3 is TGCGCCAGCAGTGCGGACAGGAGAACCTACAATGAGCAGTTCTTC.

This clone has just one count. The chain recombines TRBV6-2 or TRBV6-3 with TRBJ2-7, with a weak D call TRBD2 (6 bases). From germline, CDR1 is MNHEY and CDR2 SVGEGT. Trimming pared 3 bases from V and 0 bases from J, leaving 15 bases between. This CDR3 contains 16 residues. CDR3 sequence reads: CASSYHRTTFSYEQYF. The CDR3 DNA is TGTGCCAGCAGTTATCACCGGACTACCTTCTCCTACGAGCAGTACTTC.